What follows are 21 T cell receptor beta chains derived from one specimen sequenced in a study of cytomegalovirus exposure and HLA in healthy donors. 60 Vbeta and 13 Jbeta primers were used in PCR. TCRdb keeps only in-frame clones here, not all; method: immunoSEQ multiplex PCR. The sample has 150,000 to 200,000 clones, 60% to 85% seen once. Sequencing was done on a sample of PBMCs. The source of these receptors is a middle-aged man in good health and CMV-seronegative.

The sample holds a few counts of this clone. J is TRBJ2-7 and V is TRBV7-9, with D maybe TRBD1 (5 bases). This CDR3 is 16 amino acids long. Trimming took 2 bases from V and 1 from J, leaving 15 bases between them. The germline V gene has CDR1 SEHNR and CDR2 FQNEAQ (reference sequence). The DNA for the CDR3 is TGTGCCAGCAGCTTAAGGGGAATGGACATTTCCTACGAGCAGTACTTC. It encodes CASSLRGMDISYEQYF.

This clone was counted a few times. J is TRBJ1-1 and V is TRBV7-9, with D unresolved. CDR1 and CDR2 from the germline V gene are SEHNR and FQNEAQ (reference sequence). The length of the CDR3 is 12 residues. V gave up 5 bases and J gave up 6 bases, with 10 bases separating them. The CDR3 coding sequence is TGTGCCAGCAGCAAGGCCACAGCTGAAGCTTTCTTT. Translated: CASSKATAEAFF.

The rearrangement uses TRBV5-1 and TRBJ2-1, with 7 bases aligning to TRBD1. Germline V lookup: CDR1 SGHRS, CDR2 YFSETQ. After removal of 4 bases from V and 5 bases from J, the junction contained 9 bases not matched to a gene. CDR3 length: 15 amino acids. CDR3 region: CASSVTGHSDNEQFF. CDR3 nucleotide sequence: TGCGCCAGCAGCGTGACAGGGCACTCGGACAATGAGCAGTTCTTC.

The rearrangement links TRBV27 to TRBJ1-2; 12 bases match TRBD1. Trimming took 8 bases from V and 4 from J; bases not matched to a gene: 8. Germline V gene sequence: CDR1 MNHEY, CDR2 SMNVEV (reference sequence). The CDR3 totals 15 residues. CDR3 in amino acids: CASGRDRGLGYGYTF. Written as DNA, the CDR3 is TGTGCCAGCGGCCGGGACAGGGGGCTCGGCTATGGCTACACCTTC.

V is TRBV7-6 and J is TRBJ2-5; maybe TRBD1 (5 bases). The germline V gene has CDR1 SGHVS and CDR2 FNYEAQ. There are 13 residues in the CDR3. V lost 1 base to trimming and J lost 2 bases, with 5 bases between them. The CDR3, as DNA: TGTGCCAGCAGCTTAGGACAGCAAGAGACCCAGTACTTC. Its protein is CASSLGQQETQYF. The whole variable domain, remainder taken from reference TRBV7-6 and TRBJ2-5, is GAGVSQSPRYKVTKRGQDVALRCDPISGHVSLYWYRQALGQGPEFLTYFNYEAQQDKSGLPNDRFSAERPEGSISTLTIQRTEQRDSAMYRCASSLGQQETQYFGPGTRLLVL.

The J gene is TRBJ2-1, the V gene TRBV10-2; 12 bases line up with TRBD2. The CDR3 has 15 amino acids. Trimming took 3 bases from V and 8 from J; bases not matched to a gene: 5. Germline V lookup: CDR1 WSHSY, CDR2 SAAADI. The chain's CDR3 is CASSDSTSGGHEQFF. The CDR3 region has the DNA TGCGCCAGCAGTGATTCGACTAGCGGGGGCCATGAGCAGTTCTTC.

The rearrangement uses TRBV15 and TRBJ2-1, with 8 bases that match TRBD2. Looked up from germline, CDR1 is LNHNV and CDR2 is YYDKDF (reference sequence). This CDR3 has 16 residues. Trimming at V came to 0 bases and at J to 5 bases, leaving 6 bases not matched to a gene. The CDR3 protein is CATSRDRGTSDNEQFF. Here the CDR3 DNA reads TGTGCCACCAGCAGAGACCGGGGGACTAGTGACAATGAGCAGTTCTTC.

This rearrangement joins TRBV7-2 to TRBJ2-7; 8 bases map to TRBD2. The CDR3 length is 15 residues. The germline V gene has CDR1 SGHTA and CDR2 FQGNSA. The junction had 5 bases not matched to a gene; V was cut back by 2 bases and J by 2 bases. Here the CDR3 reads CASSLTSGGAYEQYF. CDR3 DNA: TGTGCCAGCAGCTTAACAAGCGGGGGAGCCTACGAGCAGTACTTC.

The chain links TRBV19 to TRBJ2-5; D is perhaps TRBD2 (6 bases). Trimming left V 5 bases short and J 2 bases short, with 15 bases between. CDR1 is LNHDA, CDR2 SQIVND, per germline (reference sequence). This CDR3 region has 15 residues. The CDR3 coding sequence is TGTGCCAGTAGTGCGCCGGGACTCAGACAAGAGACCCAGTACTTC. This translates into CASSAPGLRQETQYF.

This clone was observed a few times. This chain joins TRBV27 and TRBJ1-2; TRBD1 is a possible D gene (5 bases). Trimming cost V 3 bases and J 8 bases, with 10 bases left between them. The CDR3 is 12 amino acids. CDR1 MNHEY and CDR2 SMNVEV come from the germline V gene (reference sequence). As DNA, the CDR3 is TGTGCCAGCAGTTTTGAAGGGGTAGGCTACACCTTC. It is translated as CASSFEGVGYTF.

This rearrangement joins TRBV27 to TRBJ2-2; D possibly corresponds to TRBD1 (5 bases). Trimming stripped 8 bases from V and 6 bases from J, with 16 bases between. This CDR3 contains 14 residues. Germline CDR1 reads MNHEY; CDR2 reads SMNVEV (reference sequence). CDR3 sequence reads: CASRPQGLAGELFF. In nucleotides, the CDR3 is TGTGCCAGCCGCCCGCAGGGTTTGGCCGGGGAGCTGTTTTTT.

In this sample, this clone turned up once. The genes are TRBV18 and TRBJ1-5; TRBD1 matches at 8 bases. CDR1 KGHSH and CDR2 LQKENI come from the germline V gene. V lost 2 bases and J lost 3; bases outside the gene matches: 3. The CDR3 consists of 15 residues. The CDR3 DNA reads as TGTGCCAGCTCACCATCGGGACAGGACAATCAGCCCCAGCATTTT. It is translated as CASSPSGQDNQPQHF.

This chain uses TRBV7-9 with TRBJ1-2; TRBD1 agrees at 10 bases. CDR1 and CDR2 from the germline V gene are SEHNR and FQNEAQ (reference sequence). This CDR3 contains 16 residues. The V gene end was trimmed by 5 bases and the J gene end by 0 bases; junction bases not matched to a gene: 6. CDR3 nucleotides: TGTGCCAGCAGCCCGGGACAGGGGACCCCTAACTATGGCTACACCTTC. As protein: CASSPGQGTPNYGYTF.

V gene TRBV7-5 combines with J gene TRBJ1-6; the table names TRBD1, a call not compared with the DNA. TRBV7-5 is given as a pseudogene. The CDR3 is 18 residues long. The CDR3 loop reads CARSLAVRGHREGSPLHF. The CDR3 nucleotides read TGTGCCAGAAGCTTAGCGGTGAGGGGACATCGAGAGGGTTCACCCCTCCACTTT.

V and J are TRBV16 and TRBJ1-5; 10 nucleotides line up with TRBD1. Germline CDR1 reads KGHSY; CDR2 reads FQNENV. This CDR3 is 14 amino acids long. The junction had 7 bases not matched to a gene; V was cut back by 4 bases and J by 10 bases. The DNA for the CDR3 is TGTGCCAGCAGCCGCGGACAGGGGGATCGACCCCAGCATTTT. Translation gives CASSRGQGDRPQHF.

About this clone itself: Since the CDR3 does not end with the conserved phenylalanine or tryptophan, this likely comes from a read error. The CDR3: CASSQGQGTYEQYL. The CDR3 bases are TGCGCCAGCAGTCAAGGACAGGGGACCTACGAGCAGTACCTC. The chain carries TRBV23-1 and TRBJ2-7; 9 bases are shared with TRBD1. TRBV23-1 is recorded as an ORF, its role being uncertain. The CDR3 sequence is 14 residues long. Trimming cost V 2 bases and J 2 bases; bases outside gene matches: 1.

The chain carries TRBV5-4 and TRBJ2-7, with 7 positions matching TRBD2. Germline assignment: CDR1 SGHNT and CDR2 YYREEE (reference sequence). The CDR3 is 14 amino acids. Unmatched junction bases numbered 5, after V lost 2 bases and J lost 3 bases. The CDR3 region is CASSFQRTSYEQYF. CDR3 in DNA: TGTGCCAGCAGCTTCCAGCGGACTAGCTACGAGCAGTACTTC.

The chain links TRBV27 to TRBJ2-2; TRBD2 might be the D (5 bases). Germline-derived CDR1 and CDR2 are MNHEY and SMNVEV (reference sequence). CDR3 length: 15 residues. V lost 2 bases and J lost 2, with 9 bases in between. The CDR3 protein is CASSLEGFNTGELFF. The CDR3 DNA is TGTGCCAGCAGTTTAGAGGGCTTCAACACCGGGGAGCTGTTTTTT.

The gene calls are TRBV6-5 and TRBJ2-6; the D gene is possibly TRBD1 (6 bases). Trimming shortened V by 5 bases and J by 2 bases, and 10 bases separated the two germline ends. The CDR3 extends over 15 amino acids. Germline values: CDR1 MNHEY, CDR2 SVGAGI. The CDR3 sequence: CASSPRGTGANVLTF. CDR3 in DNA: TGTGCCAGCAGTCCCAGGGGTACTGGGGCCAACGTCCTGACTTTC.

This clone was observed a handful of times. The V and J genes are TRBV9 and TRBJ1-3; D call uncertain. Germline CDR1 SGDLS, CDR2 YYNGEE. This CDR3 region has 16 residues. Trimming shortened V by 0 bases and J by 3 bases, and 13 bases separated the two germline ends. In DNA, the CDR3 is TGTGCCAGCAGCGTAGCCCCCCCCGGGGTTGGAAACACCATATATTTT. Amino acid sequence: CASSVAPPGVGNTIYF.

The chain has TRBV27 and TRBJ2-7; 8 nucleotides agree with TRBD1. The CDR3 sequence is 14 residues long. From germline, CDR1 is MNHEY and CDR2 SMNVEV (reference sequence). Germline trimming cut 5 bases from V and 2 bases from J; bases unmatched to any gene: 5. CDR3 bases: TGTGCCAGCAGTCCAGGACAGGGAACCTACGAGCAGTACTTC. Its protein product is CASSPGQGTYEQYF.